This TCR beta chain originates from a study of T cells in Graves' hyperthyroidism and ophthalmopathy. The CDR3 runs 17 residues. CDR1 and CDR2 from the germline V gene are LNHDA and SQIVND (reference sequence). V dropped 0 bases and J dropped 4 bases, with 18 bases sitting between them. Ophthalmopathy patients had moderate-to-severe active disease, CAS ≥3, NOSPECS ≥4, and disease duration under 3 months. Amplified regions were TCR beta CDR3 sequences from RNA transcripts. In the first-round RT-PCR of the TCR CDR3, the HTBI primer set was used. TCRdb called the multiplex PCR reads again in MiXCR, with one record for every CDR3 protein. The sample contains roughly 400,000 distinct CDR3 sequences, around 15% of which appear only once.

This TCR came from a man aged 50 to 60 with Graves' ophthalmopathy. This chain joins TRBV19 and TRBJ1-2; D not resolved. The sample comprised blood. The CDR3 loop is CASSIDPTRRTLYGYTF. The CDR3 nucleotides are TGTGCCAGTAGTATAGATCCGACTAGACGGACCCTCTATGGCTACACCTTC.